One and the same sample provided the 13 T cell receptor beta chains below, sequenced in a study of monozygotic twins with inflammatory bowel disease. TCRdb reanalyzed the 5' RACE reads, giving one entry per CDR3 protein sequence and no DNA. The table for this sample gives around 100,000 distinct CDR3 sequences. Sequenced input: blood. Every receptor here comes from a human donor with ulcerative colitis or Crohn's disease, or a healthy co-twin of an affected twin (not recorded which).

This CDR3 is CSASRGGNQPQHF. V and J are TRBV20-1 and TRBJ1-5; as DNA is missing, the TRBD1 call by TCRdb cannot be tested. Germline CDR1 is DFQATT and CDR2 is SNEGSKA (reference sequence). CDR3 size: 13 residues.

The chain employs TRBV29-1 and TRBJ2-7. CDR1 is SQVTM, CDR2 ANQGSEA, per germline. This CDR3 has 12 residues. This CDR3 reads CSAKRGGHEQYF.

The V call is TRBV7-9, the J call TRBJ2-7; TCRdb picks TRBD2, but there is no DNA to check that call. Germline CDR1 and CDR2: SEHNR and FQNEAQ (reference sequence). This CDR3 is built from 13 residues. The CDR3 loop is CASSLVSGPEQYF. The full variable domain, in which reference TRBV7-9 and TRBJ2-7 provide the parts outside the CDR3, is DTGVSQNPRHKITKRGQNVTFRCDPISEHNRLYWYRQTLGQGPEFLTYFQNEAQLEKSRLLSDRFSAERPKGSFSTLEIQRTEQGDSAMYLCASSLVSGPEQYFGPGTRLTVT.

This chain links TRBV10-3 with TRBJ2-7; TCRdb returns TRBD1, unconfirmable since there is no DNA. This CDR3 contains 16 residues. CDR1 and CDR2 (germline): ENHRY, SYGVKD. The CDR3 loop reads CAISESMQGRRHEQYF.

The chain carries TRBV3-1 and TRBJ2-5; TCRdb's D gene call, TRBD2, goes unchecked for lack of DNA. This CDR3 has 14 amino acids. The germline gives CDR1 LGHDT, CDR2 YNNKEL (reference sequence). This chain's CDR3 is CASNRGRGGETQYF.

CDR3 in amino acids: CASSQGSGTDTTDTQYF. V usage is TRBV3-1 and J usage is TRBJ2-3; the TRBD1 assignment by TCRdb is unverifiable without DNA. Germline loops: CDR1 LGHDT, CDR2 YNNKEL (reference sequence). The CDR3 consists of 17 residues.

The chain joins TRBV6-5 to TRBJ2-7; TCRdb returns TRBD2, unconfirmable since there is no DNA. The CDR3 length is 17 residues. Germline assignment: CDR1 MNHEY and CDR2 SVGAGI. This chain's CDR3 is CASSYSRTSGGSYEQYF.

The CDR3 here is CASSQDSGGVIETQYF. The chain has TRBV4-3 and TRBJ2-5; the D call from TCRdb, TRBD2, cannot be confirmed without DNA. Germline values: CDR1 LGHNA, CDR2 YSLEER. The CDR3 sequence is 16 residues long.

The V gene is TRBV12-3 or TRBV12-4, the J gene TRBJ2-7; TCRdb gives TRBD1 as the D gene, but with no DNA this cannot be confirmed. The CDR3 covers 14 residues. CDR3 in amino acids: CASSSDRGPYEQYF.

J is TRBJ2-2 and V is TRBV7-3; TCRdb returns TRBD2, unconfirmable since there is no DNA. The CDR3 has 15 residues. Germline CDR1 and CDR2: SGHTA and FQGTGA. The chain's CDR3 is CASSLIVGDHGELFF.

This chain connects TRBV12-3 or TRBV12-4 to TRBJ2-4; TCRdb outputs TRBD2, but without DNA this stays unchecked. The CDR3 length is 13 residues. The CDR3 sequence is CASSTSMGDIQYF.

The CDR3 loop reads CSASRDNYEQYF. J is TRBJ2-7 and V is TRBV20-1; TCRdb calls TRBD1, which cannot be checked without DNA. This CDR3 is 12 amino acids long. The germline gives CDR1 DFQATT, CDR2 SNEGSKA (reference sequence).

CDR3 region: CASSLRAGTHYGYTF. The rearrangement links TRBV5-1 to TRBJ1-2; the D gene TCRdb calls, TRBD1, cannot be checked with no DNA. Germline lookup yields CDR1 SGHRS and CDR2 YFSETQ. CDR3 length: 15 residues.